The present entry profiles one T cell receptor beta chain with its context. Many counts were recorded for this clone. Which antigen it targets is not known. There are no base qualities to consult, and no much larger clone falls within one base. No patient had received any treatment before thyroid surgery. Patient clinical samples collected from about 2011 to 2018 were retrospectively analysed using T-cell receptor beta sequencing. Trimming takes 0 bases from V and 6 bases from J, and the germline ends sit 14 bases apart. The CDR3 sequence holds 16 residues, the cysteine and phenylalanine included. CDR3 DNA is the only sequence kept; it has 48 bases, read in frame from the first base. Reading the germline V gene gives CDR1 ENHRY and CDR2 SYGVKD. This sample is part of a study of metastatic and nonmetastatic thyroid tumors (dated by TCRdb to 2018 to 2020). With regard to the full study: Repertoires were compared across peripheral blood and tumor or nodule tissue samples from malignant and benign thyroid patients.

Paper-wide results and their limitations: In both blood and tumor samples, TCR beta diversity was reported to be significantly higher in malignant tumors than in benign nodules.

Libraries were constructed by PCR. Sequencing was performed on an Illumina HiSeq 4000. The TCR beta-chain CDR3 region of each patient was profiled by high-throughput sequencing. The original pipeline was this. Drawing on CDR3 differences between clinicopathological groups, the researchers built a classifier meant to tell apart patients with distant-metastatic papillary thyroid cancer. The Shannon index was used to measure repertoire diversity, and the Morisita-Horn index was used to measure how similar tumor and blood repertoires were. TCRdb cleaned the public reads at Q25 with fastp, built clones with MiXCR and kept in-frame beta chains. The authors' filters were not applied to this entry. This sample holds about 27,000 clones; 13% were observed only once. The ten top clones hold around 5.1% of the sample.

The sequence joins TRBV10-3 to TRBJ2-2; tentative D gene TRBD2, with 5 bases matching. This clonotype was obtained from a female donor with papillary thyroid cancer or a benign thyroid nodule (not recorded which). Some clones in this sample may be carry-over from other donors' samples. Sequences were obtained from blood. The nucleotide sequence reads as follows: TGTGCCATCAGTGAGTCTCTAACCCTTAGCGCCGGGGAGCTGTTTTTT. Its protein is CAISESLTLSAGELFF.